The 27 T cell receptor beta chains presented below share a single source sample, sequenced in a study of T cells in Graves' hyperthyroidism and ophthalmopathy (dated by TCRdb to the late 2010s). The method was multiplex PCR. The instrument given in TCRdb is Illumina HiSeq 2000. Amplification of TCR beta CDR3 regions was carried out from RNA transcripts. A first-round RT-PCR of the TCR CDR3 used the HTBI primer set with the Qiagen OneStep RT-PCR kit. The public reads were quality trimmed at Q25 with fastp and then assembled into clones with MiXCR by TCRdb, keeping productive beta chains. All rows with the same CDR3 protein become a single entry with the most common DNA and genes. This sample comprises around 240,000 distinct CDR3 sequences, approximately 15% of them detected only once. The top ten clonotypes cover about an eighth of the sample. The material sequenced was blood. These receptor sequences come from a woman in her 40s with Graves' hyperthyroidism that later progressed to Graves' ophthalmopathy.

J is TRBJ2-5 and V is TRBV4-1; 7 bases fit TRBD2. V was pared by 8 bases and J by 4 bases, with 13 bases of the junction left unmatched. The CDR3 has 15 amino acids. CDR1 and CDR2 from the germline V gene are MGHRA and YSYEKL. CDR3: CASGRLSGGLETQYF. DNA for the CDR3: TGCGCCAGCGGAAGGCTCTCGGGAGGTCTAGAGACCCAGTACTTC.

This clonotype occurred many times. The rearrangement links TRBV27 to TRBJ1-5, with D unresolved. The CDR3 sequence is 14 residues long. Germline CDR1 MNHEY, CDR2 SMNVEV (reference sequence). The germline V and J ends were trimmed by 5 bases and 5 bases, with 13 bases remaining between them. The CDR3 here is CASSRRPDYQPQHF. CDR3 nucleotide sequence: TGTGCCAGCAGTCGCCGACCGGACTATCAGCCCCAGCATTTT.

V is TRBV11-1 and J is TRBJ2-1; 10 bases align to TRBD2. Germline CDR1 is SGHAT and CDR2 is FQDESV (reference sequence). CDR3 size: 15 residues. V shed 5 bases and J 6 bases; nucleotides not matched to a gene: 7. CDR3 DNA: TGTGCCAGCAGCCTCGGACTAGCGGTTACCAATGAGCAGTTCTTC. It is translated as CASSLGLAVTNEQFF.

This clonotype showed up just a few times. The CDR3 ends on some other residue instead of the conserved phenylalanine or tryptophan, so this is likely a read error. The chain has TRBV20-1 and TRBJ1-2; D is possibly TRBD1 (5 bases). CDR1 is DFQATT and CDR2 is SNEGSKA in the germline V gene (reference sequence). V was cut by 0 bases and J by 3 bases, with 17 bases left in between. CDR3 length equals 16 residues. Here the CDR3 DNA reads TGCAGTGCTAGAGATCCTTCCCGGGGGAAGGACTATGGCTACACCCTC. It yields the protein CSARDPSRGKDYGYTL.

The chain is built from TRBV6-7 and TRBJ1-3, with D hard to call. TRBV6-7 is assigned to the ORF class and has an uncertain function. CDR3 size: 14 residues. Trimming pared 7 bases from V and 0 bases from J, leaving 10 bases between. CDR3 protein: CASTLIHSGNTIYF. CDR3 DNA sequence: TGTGCCAGCACATTAATCCACTCTGGAAACACCATATATTTT.

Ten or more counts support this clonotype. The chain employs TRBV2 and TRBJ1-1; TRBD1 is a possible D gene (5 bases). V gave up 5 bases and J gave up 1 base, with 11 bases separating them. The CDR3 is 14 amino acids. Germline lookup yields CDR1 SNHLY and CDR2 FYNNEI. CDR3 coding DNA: TGTGCCAGCAGTTACAGGAGGACGAACACTGAAGCTTTCTTT. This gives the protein CASSYRRTNTEAFF.

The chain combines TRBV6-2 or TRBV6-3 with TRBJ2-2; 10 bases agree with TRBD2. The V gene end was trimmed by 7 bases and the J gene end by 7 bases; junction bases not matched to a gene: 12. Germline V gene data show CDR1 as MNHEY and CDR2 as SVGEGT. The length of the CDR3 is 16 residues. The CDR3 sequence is CASTLGKLAGFGELFF. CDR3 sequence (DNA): TGTGCCAGCACCCTGGGAAAACTAGCGGGATTCGGGGAGCTGTTTTTT.

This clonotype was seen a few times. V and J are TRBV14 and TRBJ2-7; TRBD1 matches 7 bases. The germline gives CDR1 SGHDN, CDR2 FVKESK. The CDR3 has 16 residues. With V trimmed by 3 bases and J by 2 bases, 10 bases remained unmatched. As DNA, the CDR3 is TGTGCCAGCAGCCAGATGACAGGGAGACCTCCCTACGAGCAGTACTTC. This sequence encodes CASSQMTGRPPYEQYF.

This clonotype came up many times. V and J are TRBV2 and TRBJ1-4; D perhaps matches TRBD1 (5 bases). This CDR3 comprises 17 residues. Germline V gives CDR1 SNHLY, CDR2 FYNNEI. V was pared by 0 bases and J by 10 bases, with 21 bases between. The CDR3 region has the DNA TGTGCCAGCAGTGAAGCGCGGTTTGGCCGTGGGGCCGGAAAACTGTTTTTT. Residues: CASSEARFGRGAGKLFF.

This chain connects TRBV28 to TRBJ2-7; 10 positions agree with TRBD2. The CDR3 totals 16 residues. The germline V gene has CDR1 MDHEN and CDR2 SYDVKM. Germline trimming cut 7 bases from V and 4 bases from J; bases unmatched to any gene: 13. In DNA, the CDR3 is TGTGCCAGCACCGCTAGCGGGAGATCTGTGTGGTACGAGCAGTACTTC. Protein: CASTASGRSVWYEQYF.

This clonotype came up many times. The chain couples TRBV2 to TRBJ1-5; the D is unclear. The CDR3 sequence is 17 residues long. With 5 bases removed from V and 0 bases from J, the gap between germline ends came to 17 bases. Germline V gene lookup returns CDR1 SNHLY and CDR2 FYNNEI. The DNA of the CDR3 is TGTGCCAGCAGTTTCAGGTCCGCTCCTTATAGCAATCAGCCCCAGCATTTT. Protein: CASSFRSAPYSNQPQHF.

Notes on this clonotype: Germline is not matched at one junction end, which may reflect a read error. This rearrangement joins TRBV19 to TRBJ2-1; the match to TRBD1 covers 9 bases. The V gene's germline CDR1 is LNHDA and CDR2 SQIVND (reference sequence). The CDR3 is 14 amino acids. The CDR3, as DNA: TGTGCCAGTAGGGGGACAGGGTCCTACAATGAGCAGCTCTTC. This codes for CASRGTGSYNEQLF.

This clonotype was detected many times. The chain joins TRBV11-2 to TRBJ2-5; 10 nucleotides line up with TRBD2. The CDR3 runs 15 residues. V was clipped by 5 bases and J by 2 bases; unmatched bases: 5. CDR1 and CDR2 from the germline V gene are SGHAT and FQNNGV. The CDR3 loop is CASSTGLAAQETQYF. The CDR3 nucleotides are TGTGCCAGCAGCACAGGACTAGCGGCTCAAGAGACCCAGTACTTC.

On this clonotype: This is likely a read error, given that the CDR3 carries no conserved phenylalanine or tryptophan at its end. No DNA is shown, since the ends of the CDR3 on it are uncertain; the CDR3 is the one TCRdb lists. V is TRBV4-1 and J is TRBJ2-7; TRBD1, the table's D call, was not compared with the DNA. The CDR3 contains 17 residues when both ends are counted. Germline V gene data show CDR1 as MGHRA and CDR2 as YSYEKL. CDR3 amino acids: CVSSQERASDRSYEPYL.

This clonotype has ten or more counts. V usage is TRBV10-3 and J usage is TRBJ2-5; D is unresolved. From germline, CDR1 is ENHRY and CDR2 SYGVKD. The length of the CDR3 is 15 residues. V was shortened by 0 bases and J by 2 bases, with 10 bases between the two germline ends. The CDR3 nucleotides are TGTGCCATCAGTGAGTCTAGGGTCGGGCAAGAGACCCAGTACTTC. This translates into CAISESRVGQETQYF.

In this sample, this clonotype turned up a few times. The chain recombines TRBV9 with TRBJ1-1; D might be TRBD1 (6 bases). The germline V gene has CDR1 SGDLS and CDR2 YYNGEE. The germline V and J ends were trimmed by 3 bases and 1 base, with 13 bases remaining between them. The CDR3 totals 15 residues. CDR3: CASSGYREGNTEAFF. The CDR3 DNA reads TGTGCCAGCAGCGGATACAGGGAAGGGAACACTGAAGCTTTCTTT.

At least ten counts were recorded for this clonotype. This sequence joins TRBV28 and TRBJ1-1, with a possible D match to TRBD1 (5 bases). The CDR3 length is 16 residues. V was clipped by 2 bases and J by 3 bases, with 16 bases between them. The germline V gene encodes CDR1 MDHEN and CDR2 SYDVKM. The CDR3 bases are TGTGCCAGCAGTTTAGGGGGAAAGGGCGGGTACACTGAAGCTTTCTTT. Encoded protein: CASSLGGKGGYTEAFF.

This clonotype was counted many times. The CDR3 DNA sequence: TGTGCCAGCAGTCGACACGAAGACACTGAAGCTTTCTTT. Translation: CASSRHEDTEAFF. This chain joins TRBV28 and TRBJ1-1; D is unclear. The CDR3 runs to 13 residues. V lost 5 bases, J lost 3 bases, and 10 bases lay in between. The V gene's germline CDR1 is MDHEN and CDR2 SYDVKM.

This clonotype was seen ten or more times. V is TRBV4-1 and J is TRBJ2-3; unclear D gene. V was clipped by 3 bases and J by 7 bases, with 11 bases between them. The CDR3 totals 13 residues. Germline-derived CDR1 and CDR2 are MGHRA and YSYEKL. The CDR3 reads CASSHVGMNTQYF. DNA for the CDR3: TGCGCCAGCAGCCACGTAGGGATGAATACGCAGTATTTT.

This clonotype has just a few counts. As DNA, the CDR3 is TGTGCCAGTAGGGCCTCTAGCGGCCTCTCCTACAATGAGCAGTTCTTC. This translates into CASRASSGLSYNEQFF. The chain combines TRBV19 with TRBJ2-1; TRBD2 aligns across 7 bases. The CDR3 runs to 16 residues. Germline-derived CDR1 and CDR2 are LNHDA and SQIVND (reference sequence). V lost 6 bases and J lost 0; bases outside the gene matches: 8.

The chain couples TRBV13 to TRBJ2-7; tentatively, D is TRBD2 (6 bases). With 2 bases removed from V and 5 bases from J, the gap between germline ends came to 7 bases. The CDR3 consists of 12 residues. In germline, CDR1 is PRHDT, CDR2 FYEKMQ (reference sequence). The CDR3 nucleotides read TGTGCCAGCAGCTTATGGAGGGACGAGCAGTACTTC. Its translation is CASSLWRDEQYF.

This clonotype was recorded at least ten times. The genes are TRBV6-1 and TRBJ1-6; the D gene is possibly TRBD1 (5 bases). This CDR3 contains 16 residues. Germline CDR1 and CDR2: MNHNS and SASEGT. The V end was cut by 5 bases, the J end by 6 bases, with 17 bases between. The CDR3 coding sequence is TGTGCCAGCAGTCCCGATTCGGGACGGCGTAATTCACCCCTCCACTTT. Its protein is CASSPDSGRRNSPLHF.

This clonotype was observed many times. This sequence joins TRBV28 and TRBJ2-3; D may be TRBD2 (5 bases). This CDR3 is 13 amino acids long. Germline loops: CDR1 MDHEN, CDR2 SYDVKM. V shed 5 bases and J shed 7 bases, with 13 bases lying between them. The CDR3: CASSEGRGNTQYF. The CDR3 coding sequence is TGTGCCAGCAGTGAGGGTCGGGGTAATACGCAGTATTTT. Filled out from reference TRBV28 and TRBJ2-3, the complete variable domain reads DVKVTQSSRYLVKRTGEKVFLECVQDMDHENMFWYRQDPGLGLRLIYFSYDVKMKEKGDIPEGYSVSREKKERFSLILESASTNQTSMYLCASSEGRGNTQYFGPGTRLTVL.

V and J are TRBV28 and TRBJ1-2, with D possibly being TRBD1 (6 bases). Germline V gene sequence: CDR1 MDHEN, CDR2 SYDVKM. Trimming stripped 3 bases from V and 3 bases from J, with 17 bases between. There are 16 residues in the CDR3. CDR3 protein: CASSFVSGARDYGYTF. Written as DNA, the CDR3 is TGTGCCAGCAGTTTCGTCTCGGGGGCTAGGGACTATGGCTACACCTTC.

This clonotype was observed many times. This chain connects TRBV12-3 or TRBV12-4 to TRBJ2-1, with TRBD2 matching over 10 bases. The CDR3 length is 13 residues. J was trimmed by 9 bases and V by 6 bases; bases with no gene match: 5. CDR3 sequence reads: CASRSLAGGEQFF. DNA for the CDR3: TGTGCCAGCAGATCGTTAGCGGGAGGTGAGCAGTTCTTC.

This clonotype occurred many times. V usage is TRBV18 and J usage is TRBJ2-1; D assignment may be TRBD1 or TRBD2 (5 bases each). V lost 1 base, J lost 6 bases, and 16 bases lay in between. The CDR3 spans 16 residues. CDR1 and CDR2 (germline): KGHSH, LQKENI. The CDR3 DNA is TGTGCCAGCTCACCACTTACCGCAGGGAGAATCAATGAGCAGTTCTTC. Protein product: CASSPLTAGRINEQFF.

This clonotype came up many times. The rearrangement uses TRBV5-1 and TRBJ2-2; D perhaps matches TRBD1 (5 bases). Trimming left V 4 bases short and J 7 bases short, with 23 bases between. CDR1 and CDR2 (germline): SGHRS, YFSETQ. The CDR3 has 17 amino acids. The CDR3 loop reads CASSHYSGRVSGGELFF. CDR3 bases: TGCGCCAGCAGCCACTACTCTGGCAGGGTATCTGGCGGGGAGCTGTTTTTT.